A single sample gave rise to the 23 T cell receptor beta chains below, sequenced in a study of T cell responses to AZD1222 COVID-19 vaccine. Only in-frame clones appear in the TCRdb table, and some are missing; sequencing was by immunoSEQ multiplex PCR. The repertoire holds 77,000 or so clones, 80% to 90% seen once, with 31% in the top ten. This material consisted of peripheral blood, taken on day 0 of AZD1222 vaccination. These receptor sequences come from an adult in good health.

This chain uses TRBV6-5 with TRBJ1-4, with 7 positions matching TRBD1. Germline values: CDR1 MNHEY, CDR2 SVGAGI. CDR3 length: 13 amino acids. The J segment lost 11 bases and the V segment lost 10 bases, leaving 13 bases of the junction unmatched. In DNA, the CDR3 is TGTGCCACCACGACAGGGAGGATAGGGAAACTGTTTTTT. Its translation: CATTTGRIGKLFF.

The chain carries TRBV11-2 and TRBJ1-4; no clear D. Germline V lookup: CDR1 SGHAT, CDR2 FQNNGV. The CDR3 is 14 amino acids. V was shortened by 2 bases and J by 6 bases, with 10 bases between the two germline ends. In DNA, the CDR3 is TGTGCCAGCAGCTTATTTGGCGGGGATGAAAAACTGTTTTTT. It yields the protein CASSLFGGDEKLFF.

This rearrangement joins TRBV19 to TRBJ1-2; maybe TRBD1 (5 bases). The CDR3 is 14 amino acids. The V gene's germline CDR1 is LNHDA and CDR2 SQIVND (reference sequence). V lost 1 base to trimming and J lost 1 base, with 7 bases between them. CDR3 DNA: TGTGCCAGTAGTATAGCAGGGATTAACTATGGCTACACCTTC. As protein: CASSIAGINYGYTF.

The chain has TRBV28 and TRBJ2-1, with D possibly being TRBD2 (5 bases). V was trimmed by 6 bases and J by 7 bases, leaving 10 bases between them. The CDR3 is 12 residues long. Looked up from germline, CDR1 is MDHEN and CDR2 is SYDVKM. As DNA, the CDR3 is TGTGCCAGCAGCGGACTGGCTAATGAGCAGTTCTTC. It translates to CASSGLANEQFF.

CDR3 amino acids: CATSRSSGDVPYTDTQYF. The CDR3, as DNA: TGTGCCACCAGCAGGTCCTCCGGTGACGTCCCCTACACAGATACGCAGTATTTT. The V and J genes are TRBV15 and TRBJ2-3; D unclear. V lost 3 bases and J 2 bases, leaving 21 bases between the germline ends. Germline loops: CDR1 LNHNV, CDR2 YYDKDF (reference sequence). The CDR3 runs to 18 residues.

This clone showed up just once. The chain employs TRBV6-2 or TRBV6-3 and TRBJ2-1, with no clear D. In germline, CDR1 is MNHEY, CDR2 SVGEGT. CDR3 size: 15 residues. Trimming took 6 bases from V and 5 from J, leaving 17 bases between them. Written as DNA, the CDR3 is TGTGCCAGCAGCCCTCTCGGAAAAGAGAACAATGAGCAGTTCTTC. The encoded protein is CASSPLGKENNEQFF.

The chain recombines TRBV5-1 with TRBJ2-3; 10 bases are shared with TRBD2. Trimming took 4 bases from V and 9 from J; bases not matched to a gene: 14. Germline CDR1 is SGHRS and CDR2 is YFSETQ. This CDR3 is 16 amino acids long. CDR3 nucleotides: TGCGCCAGCAGCCCAATAGGACTAGCGGATCTCCTCACGCAGTATTTT. Translating it yields CASSPIGLADLLTQYF.

The chain has TRBV18 and TRBJ2-5; 12 nucleotides match TRBD2. The CDR3 runs to 16 residues. Germline CDR1 reads KGHSH; CDR2 reads LQKENI. With 2 bases clipped from V and 2 bases from J, the junction kept 3 bases outside the gene matches. CDR3 residues: CASSPFGLAGQETQYF. The DNA of the CDR3 is TGTGCCAGCTCACCATTCGGACTAGCGGGACAAGAGACCCAGTACTTC.

The rearrangement joins TRBV5-6 to TRBJ2-2; possible D gene TRBD2, 5 bases. The CDR3 spans 13 residues. Looked up from germline, CDR1 is SGHDT and CDR2 is YYEEEE. The V end lost 5 bases, the J end lost 3 bases, and 8 bases lay between the germline ends. CDR3: CASRRGYTGELFF. The CDR3 nucleotides read TGTGCCAGCAGAAGAGGGTACACCGGGGAGCTGTTTTTT. Full variable domain (outside the CDR3, taken from reference TRBV5-6 and TRBJ2-2): DAGVTQSPTHLIKTRGQQVTLRCSPKSGHDTVSWYQQALGQGPQFIFQYYEEEERQRGNFPDRFSGHQFPNYSSELNVNALLLGDSALYLCASRRGYTGELFFGEGSRLTVL.

This clone was seen just once. The chain employs TRBV30 and TRBJ1-4; no clear D gene. V was pared by 1 base and J by 1 base, with 10 bases between. This CDR3 has 15 residues. Germline V lookup: CDR1 GTSNPN, CDR2 SVGIG (reference sequence). For the CDR3, the DNA is TGTGCCTGGAGTGATTATGGGTTAACTAATGAAAAACTGTTTTTT. Protein sequence: CAWSDYGLTNEKLFF.

The chain uses TRBV6-4 and TRBJ2-5; D gene uncertain. The length of the CDR3 is 15 residues. Germline V gene data show CDR1 as MRHNA and CDR2 as SNTAGT. V shed 0 bases and J shed 4 bases, with 12 bases lying between them. CDR3 nucleotides: TGTGCCAGCAGTGACTCACTAACGACCGGAGAGACCCAGTACTTC. Residues: CASSDSLTTGETQYF.

This chain joins TRBV28 and TRBJ1-2; the D gene is possibly TRBD1 (6 bases). The CDR3 runs 13 residues. V dropped 4 bases and J dropped 4 bases, with 10 bases sitting between them. The V gene's germline CDR1 is MDHEN and CDR2 SYDVKM. The CDR3 reads CASSYGGLYGYTF. Here the CDR3 DNA reads TGTGCCAGCAGTTATGGGGGGCTCTATGGCTACACCTTC.

This chain uses TRBV28 with TRBJ2-2, with 7 nucleotides matching TRBD2. CDR1 MDHEN and CDR2 SYDVKM come from the germline V gene. The CDR3 runs to 15 residues. The V and J ends lost 6 bases and 3 bases, in that order; junction bases with no gene match: 7. The CDR3 DNA is TGTGCCAGCAGCCCTTCTAGCGGTGACACCGGGGAGCTGTTTTTT. Its protein product is CASSPSSGDTGELFF. Based on the CDR3 plus reference TRBV28 and TRBJ2-2, the full variable domain is DVKVTQSSRYLVKRTGEKVFLECVQDMDHENMFWYRQDPGLGLRLIYFSYDVKMKEKGDIPEGYSVSREKKERFSLILESASTNQTSMYLCASSPSSGDTGELFFGEGSRLTVL.

V and J are TRBV29-1 and TRBJ2-5, with 7 positions matching TRBD1. CDR3 length: 13 residues. The germline gives CDR1 SQVTM, CDR2 ANQGSEA. J lost 5 bases, V lost 5 bases, and 8 bases had no gene match. The CDR3 DNA follows: TGCAGCGTTCGGGACAGTCTATTGGAGACCCAGTACTTC. Protein: CSVRDSLLETQYF. Together with reference TRBV29-1 and TRBJ2-5, the CDR3 gives the full variable domain: SAVISQKPSRDICQRGTSLTIQCQVDSQVTMMFWYRQQPGQSLTLIATANQGSEATYESGFVIDKFPISRPNLTFSTLTVSNMSPEDSSIYLCSVRDSLLETQYFGPGTRLLVL.

In this sample, this clone turned up a few times. The chain is built from TRBV7-9 and TRBJ1-1; 9 bases fit TRBD1. V lost 1 base to trimming and J lost 3 bases; unmatched junction nucleotides: 6. The CDR3 covers 16 residues. The germline V gene encodes CDR1 SEHNR and CDR2 FQNEAQ (reference sequence). CDR3 nucleotide sequence: TGTGCCAGCAGCTTAGGGGCAGGGACAGGGCACACTGAAGCTTTCTTT. This gives the protein CASSLGAGTGHTEAFF.

The rearrangement links TRBV7-6 to TRBJ1-3, with no clear D. The CDR3 consists of 16 residues. Germline values: CDR1 SGHVS, CDR2 FNYEAQ. Trimming shortened V by 3 bases and J by 2 bases, and 14 bases separated the two germline ends. CDR3 sequence (DNA): TGTGCCAGCAGCTTGTCCGAGGAAGTAACTGGAAACACCATATATTTT. Translating it yields CASSLSEEVTGNTIYF.

V and J are TRBV10-3 and TRBJ2-2; the match to TRBD1 covers 10 bases. The V gene end was trimmed by 2 bases and the J gene end by 5 bases; junction bases not matched to a gene: 5. This CDR3 has 16 amino acids. The V gene's germline CDR1 is ENHRY and CDR2 SYGVKD. The CDR3 sequence: CAISEGGQGKTGELFF. CDR3 in DNA: TGTGCCATCAGTGAGGGGGGACAGGGGAAAACCGGGGAGCTGTTTTTT.

This clone was seen once. The chain is built from TRBV7-6 and TRBJ2-2, with TRBD2 identical over 7 bases. This CDR3 comprises 17 residues. The J segment lost 5 bases and the V segment lost 5 bases, leaving 14 bases of the junction unmatched. Germline assignment: CDR1 SGHVS and CDR2 FNYEAQ. The CDR3 bases are TGTGCCAGCAGCGCTAGACTAGCCGAGAGTATAACCGGGGAGCTGTTTTTT. Residues: CASSARLAESITGELFF. The full variable domain, its missing parts supplied by reference TRBV7-6 and TRBJ2-2, is GAGVSQSPRYKVTKRGQDVALRCDPISGHVSLYWYRQALGQGPEFLTYFNYEAQQDKSGLPNDRFSAERPEGSISTLTIQRTEQRDSAMYRCASSARLAESITGELFFGEGSRLTVL.

The gene calls are TRBV5-1 and TRBJ1-1; TRBD1 agrees at 10 bases. The CDR3 runs to 14 residues. Germline-derived CDR1 and CDR2 are SGHRS and YFSETQ. V dropped 0 bases and J dropped 7; count of bases not matched to a gene: 3. This CDR3 reads CASSLAGQGVEAFF. The DNA for the CDR3 is TGCGCCAGCAGCTTGGCCGGACAGGGGGTTGAAGCTTTCTTT.

This chain links TRBV5-6 with TRBJ2-7, with D perhaps matching TRBD2 (6 bases). Trimming removed 0 bases at V and 2 bases at J, with 9 bases between. Germline values: CDR1 SGHDT, CDR2 YYEEEE. There are 14 residues in the CDR3. CDR3 coding DNA: TGTGCCAGCAGCTTGGCGGGAGTCCCCTACGAGCAGTACTTC. Residues: CASSLAGVPYEQYF. Filled out from reference TRBV5-6 and TRBJ2-7, the complete variable domain reads DAGVTQSPTHLIKTRGQQVTLRCSPKSGHDTVSWYQQALGQGPQFIFQYYEEEERQRGNFPDRFSGHQFPNYSSELNVNALLLGDSALYLCASSLAGVPYEQYFGPGTRLTVT.

The chain uses TRBV9 and TRBJ2-1; TRBD1 matches 7 bases. The length of the CDR3 is 14 residues. V shed 3 bases, J shed 10 bases, and the junction held 10 bases outside the gene matches. Germline loops: CDR1 SGDLS, CDR2 YYNGEE. The CDR3 reads CASSDRQGSWEQFF. DNA for the CDR3: TGTGCCAGCAGCGACCGACAGGGAAGTTGGGAGCAGTTCTTC.

V and J are TRBV28 and TRBJ2-2; the D is unclear. Trimming left V 6 bases short and J 0 bases short, with 11 bases between. Germline values: CDR1 MDHEN, CDR2 SYDVKM. The CDR3 consists of 15 residues. The CDR3 DNA is TGTGCCAGCAGAACGACCCATACGAACACCGGGGAGCTGTTTTTT. Its protein product is CASRTTHTNTGELFF.

The gene calls are TRBV5-1 and TRBJ2-7, with D unclear. Germline values: CDR1 SGHRS, CDR2 YFSETQ. CDR3 length: 14 amino acids. V was pared by 1 base and J by 0 bases, with 8 bases between. The CDR3 DNA follows: TGCGCCAGCAGCTTGTACCGGACCTCCTACGAGCAGTACTTC. It encodes CASSLYRTSYEQYF.